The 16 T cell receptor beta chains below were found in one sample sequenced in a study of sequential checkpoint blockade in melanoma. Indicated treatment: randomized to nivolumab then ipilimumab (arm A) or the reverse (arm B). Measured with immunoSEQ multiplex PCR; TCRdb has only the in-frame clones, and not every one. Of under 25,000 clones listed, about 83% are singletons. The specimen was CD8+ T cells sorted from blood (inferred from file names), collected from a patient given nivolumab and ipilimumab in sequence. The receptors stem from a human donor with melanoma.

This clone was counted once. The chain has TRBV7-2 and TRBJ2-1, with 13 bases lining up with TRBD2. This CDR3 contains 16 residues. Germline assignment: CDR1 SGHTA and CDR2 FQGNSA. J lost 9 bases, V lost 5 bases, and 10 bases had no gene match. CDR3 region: CASSRGLAGSSVEQFF. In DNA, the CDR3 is TGTGCCAGCAGCCGGGGACTAGCGGGAAGCTCGGTTGAGCAGTTCTTC.

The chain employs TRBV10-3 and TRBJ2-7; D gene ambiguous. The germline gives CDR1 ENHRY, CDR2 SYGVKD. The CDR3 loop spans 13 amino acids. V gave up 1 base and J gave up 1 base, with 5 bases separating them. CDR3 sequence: CAISELRSYEQYF. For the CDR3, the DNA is TGTGCCATCAGTGAGTTACGGTCCTACGAGCAGTACTTC.

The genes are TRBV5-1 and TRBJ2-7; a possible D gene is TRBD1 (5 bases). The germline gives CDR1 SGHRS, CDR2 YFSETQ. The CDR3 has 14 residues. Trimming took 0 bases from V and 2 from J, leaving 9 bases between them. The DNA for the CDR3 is TGCGCCAGCAGCTTGGGACAGACCGCCTACGAGCAGTACTTC. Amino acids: CASSLGQTAYEQYF.

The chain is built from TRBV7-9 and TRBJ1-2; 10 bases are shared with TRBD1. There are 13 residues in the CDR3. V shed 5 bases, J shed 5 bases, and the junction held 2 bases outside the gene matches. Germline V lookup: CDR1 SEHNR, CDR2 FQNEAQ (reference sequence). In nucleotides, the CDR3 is TGTGCCAGCAGCGGGGGACAGGGGTATGGCTACACCTTC. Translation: CASSGGQGYGYTF.

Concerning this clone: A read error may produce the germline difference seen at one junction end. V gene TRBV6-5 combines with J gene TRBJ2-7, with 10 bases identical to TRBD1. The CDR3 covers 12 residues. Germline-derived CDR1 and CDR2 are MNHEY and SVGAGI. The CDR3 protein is CASGTGAYERYF. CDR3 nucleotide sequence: TGTGCCAGTGGGACAGGGGCCTACGAGCGGTACTTC.

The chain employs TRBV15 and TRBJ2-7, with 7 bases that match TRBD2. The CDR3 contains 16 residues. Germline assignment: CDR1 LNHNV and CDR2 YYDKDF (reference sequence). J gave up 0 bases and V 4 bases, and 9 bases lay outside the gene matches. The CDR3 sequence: CATSNLGGGSSYEQYF. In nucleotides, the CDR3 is TGTGCCACCAGCAACCTTGGGGGAGGGAGCTCCTACGAGCAGTACTTC.

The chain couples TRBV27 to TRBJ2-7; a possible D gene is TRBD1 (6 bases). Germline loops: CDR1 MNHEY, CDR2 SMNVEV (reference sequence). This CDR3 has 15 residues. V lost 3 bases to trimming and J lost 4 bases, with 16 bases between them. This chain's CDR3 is CASSFVQGSLYEQYF. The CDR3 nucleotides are TGTGCCAGCAGTTTCGTTCAGGGGTCCCTTTACGAGCAGTACTTC.

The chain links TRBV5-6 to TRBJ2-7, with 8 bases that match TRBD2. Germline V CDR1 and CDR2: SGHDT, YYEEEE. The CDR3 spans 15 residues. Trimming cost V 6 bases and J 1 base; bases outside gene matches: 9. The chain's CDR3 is CASTRAGGWSYEQYF. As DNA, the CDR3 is TGTGCCAGCACGCGCGCGGGGGGCTGGTCCTACGAGCAGTACTTC. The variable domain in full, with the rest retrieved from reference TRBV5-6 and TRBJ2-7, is DAGVTQSPTHLIKTRGQQVTLRCSPKSGHDTVSWYQQALGQGPQFIFQYYEEEERQRGNFPDRFSGHQFPNYSSELNVNALLLGDSALYLCASTRAGGWSYEQYFGPGTRLTVT.

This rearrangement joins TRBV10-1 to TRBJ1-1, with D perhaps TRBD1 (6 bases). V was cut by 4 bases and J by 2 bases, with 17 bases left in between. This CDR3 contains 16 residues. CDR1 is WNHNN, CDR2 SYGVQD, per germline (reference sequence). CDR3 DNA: TGCGCCAGCAGTGTTATCCGGGGGGCGCATAACACTGAAGCTTTCTTT. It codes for CASSVIRGAHNTEAFF.

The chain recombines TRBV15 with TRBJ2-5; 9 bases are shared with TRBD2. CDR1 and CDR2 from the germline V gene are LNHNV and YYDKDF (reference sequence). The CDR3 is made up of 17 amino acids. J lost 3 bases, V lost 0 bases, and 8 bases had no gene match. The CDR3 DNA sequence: TGTGCCACCAGCAGAGATTTCCGACTAGCGGCGGAAGAGACCCAGTACTTC. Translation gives CATSRDFRLAAEETQYF.

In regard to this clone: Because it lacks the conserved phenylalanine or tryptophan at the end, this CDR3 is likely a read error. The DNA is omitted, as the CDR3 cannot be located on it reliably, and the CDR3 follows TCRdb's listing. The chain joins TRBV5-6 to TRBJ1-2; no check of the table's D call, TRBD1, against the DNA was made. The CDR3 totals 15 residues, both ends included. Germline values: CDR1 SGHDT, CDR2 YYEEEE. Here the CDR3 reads CASSLGPGVPIEDRL.

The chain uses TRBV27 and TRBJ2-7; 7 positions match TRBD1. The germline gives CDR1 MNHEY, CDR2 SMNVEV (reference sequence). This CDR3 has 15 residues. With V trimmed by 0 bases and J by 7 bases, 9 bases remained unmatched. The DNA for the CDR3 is TGTGCCAGCAGTTTATCCGGCAGGGGGAATGGGGAGCAGTACTTC. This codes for CASSLSGRGNGEQYF.

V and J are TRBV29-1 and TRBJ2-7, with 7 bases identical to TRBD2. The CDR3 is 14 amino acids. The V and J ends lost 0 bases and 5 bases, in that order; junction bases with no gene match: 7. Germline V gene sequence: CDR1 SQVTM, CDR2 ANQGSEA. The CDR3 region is CSVEDSKGGNEQYF. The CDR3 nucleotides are TGCAGCGTTGAAGATAGTAAGGGAGGGAACGAGCAGTACTTC.

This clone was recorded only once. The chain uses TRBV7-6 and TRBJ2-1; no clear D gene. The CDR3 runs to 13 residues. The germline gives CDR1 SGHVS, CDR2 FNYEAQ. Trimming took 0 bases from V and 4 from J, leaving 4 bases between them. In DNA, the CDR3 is TGTGCCAGCAGCTTAGCTCAATACAATGAGCAGTTCTTC. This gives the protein CASSLAQYNEQFF.

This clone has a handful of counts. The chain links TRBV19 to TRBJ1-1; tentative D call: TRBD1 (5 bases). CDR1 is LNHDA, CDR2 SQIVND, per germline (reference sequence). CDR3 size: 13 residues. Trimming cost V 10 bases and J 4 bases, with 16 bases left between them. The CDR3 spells CATSVGPGTEAFF. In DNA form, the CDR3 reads TGTGCCACCTCCGTGGGGCCGGGCACTGAAGCTTTCTTT.

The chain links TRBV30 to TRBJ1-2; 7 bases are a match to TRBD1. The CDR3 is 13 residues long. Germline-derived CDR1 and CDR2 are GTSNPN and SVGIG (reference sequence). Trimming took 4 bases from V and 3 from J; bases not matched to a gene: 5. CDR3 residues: CAWTMTGHYGYTF. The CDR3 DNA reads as TGTGCCTGGACAATGACAGGGCACTATGGCTACACCTTC.